A single T cell receptor beta chain is shown here with its context. This sample was taken from a study of blood T cell repertoires in COVID-19. As for the study in general: Collection of acute and convalescent COVID-19 samples took place in the United States, Italy and Spain.

Per the original data handling: Amplified reference gene primers provided the basis for estimating nucleated cell counts. The assay was immunoSEQ multiplex PCR, and TCRdb's table has in-frame clones only and misses some. V, J and clone size reflect that table, while D and trimming were determined from the DNA. The sample holds 70,000 to 90,000 clones, roughly four fifths seen once. CDR3 size: 14 residues. The V and J ends lost 3 bases and 3 bases respectively, with 11 bases between them. The V gene's germline CDR1 is SNHLY and CDR2 FYNNEI. The sequencing sample was made of peripheral blood. The chain recombines TRBV2 with TRBJ1-2; D is uncertain. The clonotype originates from a woman aged 80 or over with acute or convalescent COVID-19. CDR3 nucleotide sequence: TGTGCCAGCAGTGAGACACCCTGGGACTATGGCTACACCTTC. This sequence encodes CASSETPWDYGYTF.